These 23 T cell receptor beta chains were sequenced from one sample in a study of neoadjuvant anti-PD-1 for oral cavity cancer. Documented time point: after neoadjuvant nivolumab, at surgical resection. The assay was immunoSEQ multiplex PCR, and TCRdb's table has in-frame clones only and misses some. Counted here are about 42,000 clones, approximately 80% occurring once; the ten biggest clones make up approximately 5%. Sequencing used PBMCs, obtained after nivolumab (anti-PD-1) treatment. These receptors were collected from a person aged 40 to 85 with oral cavity squamous cell carcinoma.

There are many counts of this clone. The chain combines TRBV10-2 with TRBJ1-5, with 10 nucleotides matching TRBD1. The V gene's germline CDR1 is WSHSY and CDR2 SAAADI. The ends lost 4 bases at V and 6 bases at J; junction bases unmatched: 3. The CDR3 runs 14 residues. The CDR3 bases are TGCGCCAGCAGTGGGGGGACAGGGGCTCAGCCCCAGCATTTT. Translated: CASSGGTGAQPQHF.

The chain employs TRBV6-1 and TRBJ2-3; D remains unclear. CDR1 is MNHNS, CDR2 SASEGT, per germline. Trimming removed 2 bases at V and 0 bases at J, with 0 bases between. The CDR3 is made up of 12 amino acids. In DNA form, the CDR3 reads TGTGCCAGCAGTGAAAGCACAGATACGCAGTATTTT. This gives the protein CASSESTDTQYF.

The chain employs TRBV9 and TRBJ2-6; 10 bases are a match to TRBD1. Germline CDR1 reads SGDLS; CDR2 reads YYNGEE. The CDR3 has 18 residues. Unmatched junction bases numbered 5, after V lost 2 bases and J lost 0 bases. CDR3 in amino acids: CASSVSGTGVSGANVLTF. CDR3 coding DNA: TGTGCCAGCAGCGTCTCCGGGACAGGGGTCTCTGGGGCCAACGTCCTGACTTTC.

This clone was found a few times. The chain carries TRBV5-1 and TRBJ2-2; D is uncertain. The V end was cut by 0 bases, the J end by 4 bases, with 10 bases between. This CDR3 is 15 amino acids long. Germline assignment: CDR1 SGHRS and CDR2 YFSETQ. The DNA for the CDR3 is TGCGCCAGCAGCTTGGCCCTGGCGAGCACCGGGGAGCTGTTTTTT. Translated, it gives CASSLALASTGELFF. Drawing the rest from reference TRBV5-1 and TRBJ2-2, the complete variable domain is KAGVTQTPRYLIKTRGQQVTLSCSPISGHRSVSWYQQTPGQGLQFLFEYFSETQRNKGNFPGRFSGRQFSNSRSEMNVSTLELGDSALYLCASSLALASTGELFFGEGSRLTVL.

The J gene is TRBJ1-4, the V gene TRBV5-6, with D perhaps TRBD1 (5 bases). CDR3 length equals 14 residues. Germline V CDR1 and CDR2: SGHDT, YYEEEE. V was shortened by 4 bases and J by 9 bases, with 16 bases between the two germline ends. CDR3 in amino acids: CASSRDLVGKKLFF. DNA of the CDR3: TGTGCCAGCAGCCGGGACCTAGTGGGAAAAAAACTGTTTTTT. The variable domain in full, completed from reference TRBV5-6 and TRBJ1-4, reads DAGVTQSPTHLIKTRGQQVTLRCSPKSGHDTVSWYQQALGQGPQFIFQYYEEEERQRGNFPDRFSGHQFPNYSSELNVNALLLGDSALYLCASSRDLVGKKLFFGSGTQLSVL.

The rearrangement links TRBV14 to TRBJ2-2; D is uncertain. The V gene's germline CDR1 is SGHDN and CDR2 FVKESK. Between the trimmed V and J ends, which lost 6 bases and 3 bases, there was a span of 8 bases. The CDR3 is 13 residues long. DNA for the CDR3: TGTGCCAGCAGACCACAAGACACCGGGGAGCTGTTTTTT. Amino acids: CASRPQDTGELFF.

The chain is built from TRBV7-7 and TRBJ2-1; TRBD1 is a possible D gene (6 bases). Germline CDR1 is SSHAT and CDR2 is FNYEAQ (reference sequence). V shed 5 bases and J shed 5 bases, with 19 bases lying between them. The CDR3 extends over 16 amino acids. Here the CDR3 reads CASSRDIQRANNEQFF. The DNA for the CDR3 is TGTGCCAGCAGCCGGGACATTCAGAGAGCTAACAATGAGCAGTTCTTC.

This clone has just one count. The V gene is TRBV13, the J gene TRBJ1-1; D unclear. V was cut by 5 bases and J by 5 bases, with 12 bases left in between. Germline V gene data show CDR1 as PRHDT and CDR2 as FYEKMQ (reference sequence). This CDR3 is 13 amino acids long. CDR3 in DNA: TGTGCCAGCAGCCCCCAGTGGGGAACTGAAGCTTTCTTT. Its translation: CASSPQWGTEAFF.

This clone occurred once. This sequence joins TRBV4-1 and TRBJ1-2; 7 bases match TRBD1. The germline gives CDR1 MGHRA, CDR2 YSYEKL. V dropped 2 bases and J dropped 1; count of bases not matched to a gene: 16. The CDR3 is 19 residues long. The CDR3 nucleotides read TGCGCCAGCAGCCAATCAAAAGAGTACCGGGACAGAATTAACTATGGCTACACCTTC. Its translation is CASSQSKEYRDRINYGYTF.

This clone was observed once. The genes are TRBV1 and TRBJ1-5; the table's D gene call, TRBD1, was not cross checked with the DNA. TRBV1 counts as a pseudogene. The CDR3 is 16 residues long. CDR3 DNA sequence: TGCACCAGCAGCCACTTCGACAGGGTGTACAATCAGCCCCAGCATTTT. It is translated as CTSSHFDRVYNQPQHF.

V gene TRBV5-1 combines with J gene TRBJ1-2, with D hard to call. Trimming cost V 0 bases and J 4 bases, with 10 bases left between them. Germline CDR1 is SGHRS and CDR2 is YFSETQ. The CDR3 covers 14 residues. The chain's CDR3 is CASSLVDGSYGYTF. In DNA, the CDR3 is TGCGCCAGCAGCTTGGTGGATGGGAGCTATGGCTACACCTTC.

V usage is TRBV29-1 and J usage is TRBJ2-1; perhaps D is TRBD1 or TRBD2 (6 bases each). CDR1 is SQVTM, CDR2 ANQGSEA, per germline. V dropped 6 bases and J dropped 2 bases, with 11 bases sitting between them. The CDR3 totals 13 residues. CDR3 nucleotide sequence: TGCAGCGTGGAGGGGGTAGCCTACAATGAGCAGTTCTTC. Its translation is CSVEGVAYNEQFF.

The chain uses TRBV5-1 and TRBJ2-7, with TRBD2 matching over 7 bases. Per germline, CDR1 SGHRS and CDR2 YFSETQ. Trimming took 5 bases from V and 2 from J; bases not matched to a gene: 7. The CDR3 runs to 14 residues. CDR3 sequence: CASSGGSDTYEQYF. The CDR3 bases are TGCGCCAGCAGTGGCGGGAGCGACACCTACGAGCAGTACTTC.

V is TRBV28 and J is TRBJ1-5, with 7 bases fitting TRBD1. The V and J ends lost 7 bases and 0 bases, in that order; junction bases with no gene match: 9. Germline V lookup: CDR1 MDHEN, CDR2 SYDVKM. The CDR3 is made up of 16 amino acids. The CDR3 loop reads CASTYEGAHSNQPQHF. CDR3 in DNA: TGTGCCAGCACCTATGAGGGGGCCCATAGCAATCAGCCCCAGCATTTT.

CDR3: CASSRDRDSPLHF. The CDR3 nucleotides read TGTGCCAGCAGCCGGGACAGGGATTCACCCCTCCACTTT. The V gene is TRBV11-2, the J gene TRBJ1-6; the match to TRBD1 covers 9 bases. J was trimmed by 8 bases and V by 5 bases; bases with no gene match: 1. CDR1 is SGHAT and CDR2 is FQNNGV in the germline V gene. This CDR3 is built from 13 residues. Full variable domain (remainder filled in from reference TRBV11-2 and TRBJ1-6): EAGVAQSPRYKIIEKRQSVAFWCNPISGHATLYWYQQILGQGPKLLIQFQNNGVVDDSQLPKDRFSAERLKGVDSTLKIQPAKLEDSAVYLCASSRDRDSPLHFGNGTRLTVT.

J is TRBJ1-1 and V is TRBV6-1; D is uncertain. The germline V gene encodes CDR1 MNHNS and CDR2 SASEGT. The CDR3 is 11 amino acids. V was clipped by 7 bases and J by 2 bases, with 5 bases between them. The CDR3 DNA reads TGTGCCAGCAAAACCAACACTGAAGCTTTCTTT. It specifies CASKTNTEAFF.

The rearrangement joins TRBV21-1 to TRBJ1-2. TRBV21-1 is a pseudogene segment. This CDR3 region has 13 residues. CDR3 coding DNA: TGTGCCAGCAGCCCTCCCGGTGCTTATGGCTACACCTTC. The encoded protein is CASSPPGAYGYTF.

The V call is TRBV15, the J call TRBJ1-4; weak D call: TRBD1 (6 bases). V dropped 3 bases and J dropped 7 bases, with 12 bases sitting between them. CDR1 and CDR2 from the germline V gene are LNHNV and YYDKDF (reference sequence). The CDR3 has 14 residues. The DNA of the CDR3 is TGTGCCACCAGCAGTAGACAGGTCCTTGAAAAACTGTTTTTT. Protein product: CATSSRQVLEKLFF.

The chain combines TRBV29-1 with TRBJ1-5; 10 nucleotides agree with TRBD1. The germline CDR1 and CDR2 sequences are SQVTM and ANQGSEA. This CDR3 is built from 15 residues. Trimming cost V 0 bases and J 5 bases; bases outside gene matches: 4. The CDR3 sequence: CSVEEGGTGDQPQHF. Written as DNA, the CDR3 is TGCAGCGTTGAAGAGGGCGGGACAGGGGATCAGCCCCAGCATTTT.

The genes are TRBV19 and TRBJ1-4; D call uncertain. Between the trimmed V and J ends, which lost 6 bases and 4 bases, there was a span of 12 bases. The CDR3 is 14 amino acids. Germline CDR1 and CDR2: LNHDA and SQIVND (reference sequence). This CDR3 is CASRPGSYNEKLFF. The CDR3 DNA is TGTGCCAGTAGACCGGGCAGCTATAATGAAAAACTGTTTTTT.

The CDR3 DNA sequence: TGCAGTGCTAGTCTCACAGATACGCAGTATTTT. Translation: CSASLTDTQYF. The chain joins TRBV20-1 to TRBJ2-3; no definite D call. The V gene's germline CDR1 is DFQATT and CDR2 SNEGSKA (reference sequence). The CDR3 totals 11 residues. V was cut by 3 bases and J by 2 bases, with 3 bases left in between.

The chain recombines TRBV14 with TRBJ2-1, with a tentative D call TRBD2 (6 bases). Germline CDR1 SGHDN, CDR2 FVKESK. The CDR3 is made up of 15 amino acids. Trimming took off 2 bases at V and 8 bases at J, with 16 bases between the two ends. In nucleotides, the CDR3 is TGTGCCAGCAGCCAATCATTAGCAGGAGGGCATGAGCAGTTCTTC. This gives the protein CASSQSLAGGHEQFF.

The chain carries TRBV18 and TRBJ2-3, with 12 bases lining up with TRBD2. The CDR3 contains 16 residues. Germline V CDR1 and CDR2: KGHSH, LQKENI. With V trimmed by 3 bases and J by 3 bases, 4 bases remained unmatched. Here the CDR3 DNA reads TGTGCCAGCTCACCTCGGACTAGCGGGAAAACAGATACGCAGTATTTT. It codes for CASSPRTSGKTDTQYF. The full variable domain, rest sourced from reference TRBV18 and TRBJ2-3, is NAGVMQNPRHLVRRRGQEARLRCSPMKGHSHVYWYRQLPEEGLKFMVYLQKENIIDESGMPKERFSAEFPKEGPSILRIQQVVRGDSAAYFCASSPRTSGKTDTQYFGPGTRLTVL.